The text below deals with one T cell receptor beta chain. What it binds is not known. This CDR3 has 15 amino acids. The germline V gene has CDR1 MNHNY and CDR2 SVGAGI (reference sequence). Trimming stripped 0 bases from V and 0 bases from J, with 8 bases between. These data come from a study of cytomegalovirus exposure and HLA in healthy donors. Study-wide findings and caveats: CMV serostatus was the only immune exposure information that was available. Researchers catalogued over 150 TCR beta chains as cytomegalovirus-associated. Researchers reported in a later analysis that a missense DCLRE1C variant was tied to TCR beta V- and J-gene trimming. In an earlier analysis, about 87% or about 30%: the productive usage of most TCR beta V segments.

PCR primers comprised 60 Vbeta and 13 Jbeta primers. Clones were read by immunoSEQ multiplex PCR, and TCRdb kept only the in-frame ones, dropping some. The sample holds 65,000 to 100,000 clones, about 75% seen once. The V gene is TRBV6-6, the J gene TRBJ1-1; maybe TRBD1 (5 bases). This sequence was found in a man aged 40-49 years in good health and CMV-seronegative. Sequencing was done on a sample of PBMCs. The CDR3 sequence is CASSYSEGMNTEAFF. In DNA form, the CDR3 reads TGTGCCAGCAGTTACTCGGAGGGGATGAACACTGAAGCTTTCTTT.